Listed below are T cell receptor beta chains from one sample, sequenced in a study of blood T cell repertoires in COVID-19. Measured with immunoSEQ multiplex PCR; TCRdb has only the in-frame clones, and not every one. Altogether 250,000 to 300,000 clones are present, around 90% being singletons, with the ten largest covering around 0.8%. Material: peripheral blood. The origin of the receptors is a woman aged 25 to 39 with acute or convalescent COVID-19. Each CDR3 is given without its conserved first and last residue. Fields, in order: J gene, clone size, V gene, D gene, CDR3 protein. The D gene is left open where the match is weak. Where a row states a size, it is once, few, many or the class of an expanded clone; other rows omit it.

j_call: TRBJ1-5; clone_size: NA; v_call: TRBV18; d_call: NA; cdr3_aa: ASSPQPNNPGSGQPQH
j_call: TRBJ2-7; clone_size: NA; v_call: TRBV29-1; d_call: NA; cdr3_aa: SVERSYEQY
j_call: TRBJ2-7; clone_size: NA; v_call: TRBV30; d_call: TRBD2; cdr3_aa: AWSDEVAGHYEQY
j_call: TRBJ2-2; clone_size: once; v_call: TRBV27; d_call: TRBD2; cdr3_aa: ASRRTSQGTGELF
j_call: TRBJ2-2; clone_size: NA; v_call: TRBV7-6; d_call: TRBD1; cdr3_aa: ASSLWTGLGTGELF
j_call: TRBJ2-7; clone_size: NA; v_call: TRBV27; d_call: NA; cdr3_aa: ASSLLMGPHYEQY
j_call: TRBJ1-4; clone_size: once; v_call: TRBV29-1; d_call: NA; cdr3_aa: SVARGGNEKLF
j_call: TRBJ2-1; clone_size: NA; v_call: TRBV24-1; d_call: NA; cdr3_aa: ATSDPTREAGTYNEQF
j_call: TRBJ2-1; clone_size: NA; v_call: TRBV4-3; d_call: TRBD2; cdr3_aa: ASSAGTSGKHEQF
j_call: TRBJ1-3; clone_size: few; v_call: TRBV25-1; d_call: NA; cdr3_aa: ASSDTGLGTGNTIY
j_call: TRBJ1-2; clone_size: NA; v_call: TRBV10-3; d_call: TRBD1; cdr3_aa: AISEPRDSAYYGYT
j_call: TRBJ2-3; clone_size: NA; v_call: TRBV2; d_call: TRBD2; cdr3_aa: ASSGTGTSSYTQY
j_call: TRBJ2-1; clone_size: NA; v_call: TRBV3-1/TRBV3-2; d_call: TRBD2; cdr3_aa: ASSRSSGGAVSYNEQF
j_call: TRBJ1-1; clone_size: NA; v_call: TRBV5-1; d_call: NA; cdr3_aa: ASSRDGRMNTEAF
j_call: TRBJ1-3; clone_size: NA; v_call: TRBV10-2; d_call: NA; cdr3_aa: ASSVSEEGNTIY
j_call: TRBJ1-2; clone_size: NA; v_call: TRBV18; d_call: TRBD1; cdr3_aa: ASSPDRGTIYGYT
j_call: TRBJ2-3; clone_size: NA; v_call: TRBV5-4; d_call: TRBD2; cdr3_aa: ASSRGGTSGATSTDTQY
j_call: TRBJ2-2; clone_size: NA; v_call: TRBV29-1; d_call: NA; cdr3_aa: SFKRTLNTGELF
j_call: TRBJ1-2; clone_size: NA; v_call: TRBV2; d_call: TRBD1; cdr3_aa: ASLTGEDNYGYT
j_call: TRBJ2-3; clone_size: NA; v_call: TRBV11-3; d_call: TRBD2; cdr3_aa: ASSLGLAASTDTQY
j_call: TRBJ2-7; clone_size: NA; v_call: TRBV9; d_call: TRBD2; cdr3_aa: ASSVELAGMNEQY
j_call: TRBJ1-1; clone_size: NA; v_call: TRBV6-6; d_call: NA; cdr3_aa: ASSYGGVNTEAF
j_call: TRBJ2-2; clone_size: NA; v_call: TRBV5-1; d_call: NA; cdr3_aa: ASSLGAQNTGELF
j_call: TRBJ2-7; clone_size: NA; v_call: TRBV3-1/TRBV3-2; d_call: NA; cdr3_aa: ASSQEWAGNEQY
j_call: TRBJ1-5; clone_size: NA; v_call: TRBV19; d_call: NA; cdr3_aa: ASSIMGEITQPQH
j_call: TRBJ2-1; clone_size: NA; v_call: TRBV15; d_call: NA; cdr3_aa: ATSKEKGVLPYNEQF
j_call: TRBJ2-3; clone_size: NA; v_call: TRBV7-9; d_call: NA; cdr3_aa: ASSHSLQMSQY
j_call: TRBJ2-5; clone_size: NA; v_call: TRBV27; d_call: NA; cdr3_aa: ASSFLGRAETQY
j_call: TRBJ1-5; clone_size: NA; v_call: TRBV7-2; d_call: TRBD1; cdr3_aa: ASSPGTGRDQPQH
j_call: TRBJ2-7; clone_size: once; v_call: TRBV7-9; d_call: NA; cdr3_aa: ASSYTGIYEQY
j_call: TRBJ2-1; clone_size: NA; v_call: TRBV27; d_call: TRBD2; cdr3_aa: ASTPTLAGVNEQF
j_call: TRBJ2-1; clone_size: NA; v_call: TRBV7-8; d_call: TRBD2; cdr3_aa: ASSLPGLAGISIYNEQF
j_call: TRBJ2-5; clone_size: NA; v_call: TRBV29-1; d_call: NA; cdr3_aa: SVQKLSRAETQY
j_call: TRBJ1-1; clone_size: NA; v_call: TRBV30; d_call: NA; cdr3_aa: ALASPDLNTEAF
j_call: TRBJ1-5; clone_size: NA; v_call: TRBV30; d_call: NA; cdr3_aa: AWSPTEPYSNQPQH
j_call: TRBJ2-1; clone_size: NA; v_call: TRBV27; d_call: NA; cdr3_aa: ASSSTGGSYNEQF
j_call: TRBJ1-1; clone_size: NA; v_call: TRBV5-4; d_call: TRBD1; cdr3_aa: ASSEGQLNTEAF
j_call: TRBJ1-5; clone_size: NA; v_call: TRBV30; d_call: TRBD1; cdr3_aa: AWGDRGGNQPQH
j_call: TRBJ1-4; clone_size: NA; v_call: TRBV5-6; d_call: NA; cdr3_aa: ASSLGPINEKLF
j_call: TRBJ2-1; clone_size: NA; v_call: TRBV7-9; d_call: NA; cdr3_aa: ASSPTGAEGQF
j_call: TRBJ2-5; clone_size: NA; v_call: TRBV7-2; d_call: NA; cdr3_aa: ASSLMWERETQY
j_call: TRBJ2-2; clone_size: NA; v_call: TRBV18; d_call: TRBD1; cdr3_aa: ASSRDRNTGELF
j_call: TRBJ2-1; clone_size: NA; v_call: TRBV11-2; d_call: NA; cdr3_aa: ASLRGPSYNEQF
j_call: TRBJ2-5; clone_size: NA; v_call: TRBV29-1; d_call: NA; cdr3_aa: SSRESETQY
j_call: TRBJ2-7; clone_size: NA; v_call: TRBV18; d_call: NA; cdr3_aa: ASSSTGYEQY
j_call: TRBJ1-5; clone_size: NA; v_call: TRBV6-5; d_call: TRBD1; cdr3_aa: ASRDRGDQPQH
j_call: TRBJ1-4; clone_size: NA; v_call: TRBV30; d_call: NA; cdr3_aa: AWSERTGEKLF
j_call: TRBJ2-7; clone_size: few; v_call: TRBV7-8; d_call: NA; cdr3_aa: ASRDNSYEQY
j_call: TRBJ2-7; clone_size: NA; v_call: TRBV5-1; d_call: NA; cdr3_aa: ASSLAGSGYEQY